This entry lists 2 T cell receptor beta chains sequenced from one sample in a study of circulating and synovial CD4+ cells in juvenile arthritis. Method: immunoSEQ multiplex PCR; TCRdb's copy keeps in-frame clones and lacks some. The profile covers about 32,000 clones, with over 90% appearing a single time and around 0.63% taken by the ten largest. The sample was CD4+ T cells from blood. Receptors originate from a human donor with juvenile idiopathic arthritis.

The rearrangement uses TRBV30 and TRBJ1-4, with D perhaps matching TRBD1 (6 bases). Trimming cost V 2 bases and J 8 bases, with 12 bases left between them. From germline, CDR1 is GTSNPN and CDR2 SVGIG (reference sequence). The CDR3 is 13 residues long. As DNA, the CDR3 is TGTGCCTGGAGTCCCCGCAGGGGCGAAAAACTGTTTTTT. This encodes CAWSPRRGEKLFF.

CDR3 sequence reads: CASSSKLEDTDTQYF. In DNA, the CDR3 is TGCGCCAGCAGCTCGAAACTAGAAGACACAGATACGCAGTATTTT. The chain uses TRBV5-1 and TRBJ2-3; a possible D gene is TRBD2 (5 bases). This CDR3 contains 15 residues. The germline V gene has CDR1 SGHRS and CDR2 YFSETQ. Trimming took off 3 bases at V and 2 bases at J, with 13 bases between the two ends. The entire variable domain, with the rest obtained from reference TRBV5-1 and TRBJ2-3, is as follows: KAGVTQTPRYLIKTRGQQVTLSCSPISGHRSVSWYQQTPGQGLQFLFEYFSETQRNKGNFPGRFSGRQFSNSRSEMNVSTLELGDSALYLCASSSKLEDTDTQYFGPGTRLTVL.